This T cell receptor beta chain is drawn from a study of blood T cell repertoires in COVID-19 (dated by TCRdb to about 2020). Background for the entire study: Collaborator samples came from the United States, Italy and Spain and covered acute and convalescent phases of COVID-19. The material from the prospective study consisted of cDNA or gDNA derived from T cells, B-cell-depleted T cells, or PBMCs. Subjects who had been exposed to COVID-19, were actively infected with it, or had recovered from it provided the deeply sampled blood TCRbeta repertoires that made up the dataset. The repertoires were released in a freely available public database meant as a resource for research on the immune response to SARS-CoV-2. The samples were drawn from two sources: the first 160 participants of the ongoing ImmuneRACE study, and fewer than 1,500 subjects contributed by 6 global collaborators. A de-identified subject ID, COVID-19 status, age in years and sex were almost always included in the sample metadata. Where HLA class I and class II types were available, the types were taken from metadata supplied by the sample provider, not from assay-based typing.

CDR1 is given as SGDLS and CDR2 as YYNGEE, both from the germline V gene. The CDR3 runs 14 residues from the cysteine to the phenylalanine. CDR3 DNA is the only sequence kept; it has 42 bases, read in frame from the first base. Trimming at the junction amounts to 3 bases on V and 2 bases on J, and the germline ends lie 8 bases apart. This clone was observed a handful of times. Its recognized antigen is unknown. Qualities for individual bases were not recorded, and no much larger clone is one base off. TCRbeta CDR3 regions were amplified from genomic DNA by means of the immunoSEQ Assay, a bias-controlled multiplex PCR. In the paper's pipeline: Nucleated cell counts per sample were estimated from amplification of reference gene primers within the assay. Sequence reads were collapsed and filtered to measure the absolute abundance of every unique TCRbeta CDR3 rearrangement. Productive Simpson clonality was computed per sample as the square root of Simpson's diversity index over productive rearrangements. TCRdb retrieved this table from immuneACCESS and kept in-frame rearrangements only. Not all clones are present; in checked studies, unresolved V genes account for under half, and no reason is known for the remainder. V and J calls and clone size are given by that table; D and trimming were obtained from the DNA. Counted in this sample were more than 300,000 clones; 88% of them appeared once. Of the sample, 0.9% to 1.5% falls within the top ten clones.

Results the study describes overall, beyond this receptor: The amount of clinical and demographic metadata varied by source and participant and was provided uncurated.

Participants in the prospective study were enrolled through a virtual design, were aged roughly 18 to 95 years, and lived in approximately 25 United States geographic areas. To assign participants to cohorts, the prospective study relied on clinical history that participants themselves reported in a screening survey and a study questionnaire. Recovered participants in ImmuneRACE Cohort 3 were defined by two consecutive negative NP/OP PCR tests, clearance by a healthcare professional, or resolution of symptoms. In the prospective study, mobile phlebotomists collected whole blood, serum and a nasopharyngeal or oropharyngeal swab from each participant. Prospective study participants could optionally give additional blood draws and questionnaires over an approximately two-month period. Before DNA extraction, blood samples from the prospective study were shipped at room temperature or frozen.

Sequenced sample: PBMCs or T cells enriched from blood (not recorded which). The chain is made from TRBV9 and TRBJ2-2; the D gene identity is not certain. This receptor was taken from a woman aged 18-29 years who had recovered from COVID-19. The DNA sequence follows: TGTGCCAGCAGCGGACACTTTAACACCGGGGAGCTGTTTTTT. It specifies CASSGHFNTGELFF.